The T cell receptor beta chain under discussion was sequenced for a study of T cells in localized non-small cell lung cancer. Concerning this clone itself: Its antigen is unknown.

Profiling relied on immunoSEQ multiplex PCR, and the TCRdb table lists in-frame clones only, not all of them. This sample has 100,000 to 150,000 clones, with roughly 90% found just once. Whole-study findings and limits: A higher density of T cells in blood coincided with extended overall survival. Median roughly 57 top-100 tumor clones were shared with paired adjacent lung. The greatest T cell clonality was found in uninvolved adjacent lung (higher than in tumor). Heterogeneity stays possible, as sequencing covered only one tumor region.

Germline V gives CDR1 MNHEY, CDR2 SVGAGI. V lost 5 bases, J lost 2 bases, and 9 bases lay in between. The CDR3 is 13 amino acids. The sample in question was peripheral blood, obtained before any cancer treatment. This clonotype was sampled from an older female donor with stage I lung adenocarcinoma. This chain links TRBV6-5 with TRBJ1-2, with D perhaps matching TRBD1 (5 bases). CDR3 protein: CASSLGRNYGYTF. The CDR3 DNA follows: TGTGCCAGCAGTCTGGGACGGAACTATGGCTACACCTTC.